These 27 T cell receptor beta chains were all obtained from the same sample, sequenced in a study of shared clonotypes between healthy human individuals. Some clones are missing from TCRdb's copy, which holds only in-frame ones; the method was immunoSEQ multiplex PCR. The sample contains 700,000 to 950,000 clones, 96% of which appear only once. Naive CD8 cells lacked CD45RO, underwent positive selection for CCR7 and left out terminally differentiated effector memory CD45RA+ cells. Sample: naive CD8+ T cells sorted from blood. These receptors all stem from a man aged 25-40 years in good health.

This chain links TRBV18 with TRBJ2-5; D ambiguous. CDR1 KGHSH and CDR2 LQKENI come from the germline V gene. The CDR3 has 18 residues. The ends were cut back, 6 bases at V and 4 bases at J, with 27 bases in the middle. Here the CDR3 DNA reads TGTGCCAGCTCCCCCGAAGAGTTACAGAGAAAAGGGTCAGAGACCCAGTACTTC. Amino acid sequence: CASSPEELQRKGSETQYF.

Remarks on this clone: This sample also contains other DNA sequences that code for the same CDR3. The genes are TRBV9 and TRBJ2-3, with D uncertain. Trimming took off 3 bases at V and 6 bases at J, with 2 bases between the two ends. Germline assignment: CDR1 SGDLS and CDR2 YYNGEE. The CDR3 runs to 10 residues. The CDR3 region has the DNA TGTGCCAGCAGCGGGGATACGCAGTATTTT. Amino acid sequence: CASSGDTQYF.

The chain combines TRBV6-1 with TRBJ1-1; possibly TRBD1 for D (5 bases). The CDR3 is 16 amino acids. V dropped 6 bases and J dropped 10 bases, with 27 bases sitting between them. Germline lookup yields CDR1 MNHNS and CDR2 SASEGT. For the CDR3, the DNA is TGTGCCAGCAGCGAATACGTTGAGGGGCCCGGGGCAACAGCTTTCTTT. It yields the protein CASSEYVEGPGATAFF.

CDR3: CASKKGEETQYF. CDR3 DNA sequence: TGTGCCAGCAAGAAGGGGGAAGAGACCCAGTACTTC. The V gene is TRBV2, the J gene TRBJ2-5; weak D call: TRBD1 (6 bases). The germline V gene has CDR1 SNHLY and CDR2 FYNNEI. The CDR3 runs 12 residues. V lost 7 bases to trimming and J lost 3 bases, with 9 bases between them.

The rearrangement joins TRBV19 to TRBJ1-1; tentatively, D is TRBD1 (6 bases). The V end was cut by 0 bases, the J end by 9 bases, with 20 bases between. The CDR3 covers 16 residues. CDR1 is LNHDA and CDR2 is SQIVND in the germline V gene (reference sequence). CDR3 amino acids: CASSIDPTGPNLQAFF. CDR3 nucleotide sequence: TGTGCCAGTAGTATAGACCCGACAGGACCCAACCTTCAAGCTTTCTTT.

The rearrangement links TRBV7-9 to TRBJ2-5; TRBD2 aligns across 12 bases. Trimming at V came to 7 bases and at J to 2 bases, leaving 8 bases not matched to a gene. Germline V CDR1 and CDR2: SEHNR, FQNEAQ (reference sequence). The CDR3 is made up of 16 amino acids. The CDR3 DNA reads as TGTGCCAGCATGACTAGGACTAGCGGGGAACAAGAGACCCAGTACTTC. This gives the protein CASMTRTSGEQETQYF. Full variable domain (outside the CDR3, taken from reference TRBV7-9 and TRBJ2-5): DTGVSQNPRHKITKRGQNVTFRCDPISEHNRLYWYRQTLGQGPEFLTYFQNEAQLEKSRLLSDRFSAERPKGSFSTLEIQRTEQGDSAMYLCASMTRTSGEQETQYFGPGTRLLVL.

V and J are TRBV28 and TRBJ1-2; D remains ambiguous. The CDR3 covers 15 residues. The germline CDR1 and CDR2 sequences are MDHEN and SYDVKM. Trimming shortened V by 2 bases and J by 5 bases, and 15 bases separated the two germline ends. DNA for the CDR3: TGTGCCAGCAGTTTAATTACCCTTCAGCCATATGGCTACACCTTC. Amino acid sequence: CASSLITLQPYGYTF.

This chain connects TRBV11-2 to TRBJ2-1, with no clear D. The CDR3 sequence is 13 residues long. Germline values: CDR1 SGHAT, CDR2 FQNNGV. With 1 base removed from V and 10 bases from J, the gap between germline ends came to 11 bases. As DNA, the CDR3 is TGTGCCAGCAGCTTAGGCACGCTGCGCGAGCAGTTCTTC. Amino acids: CASSLGTLREQFF.

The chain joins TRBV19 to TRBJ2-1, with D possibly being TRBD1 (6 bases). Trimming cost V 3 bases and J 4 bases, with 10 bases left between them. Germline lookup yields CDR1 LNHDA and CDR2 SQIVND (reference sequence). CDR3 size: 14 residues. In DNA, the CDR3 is TGTGCCAGTAGTATGGGGACACCATACAATGAGCAGTTCTTC. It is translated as CASSMGTPYNEQFF.

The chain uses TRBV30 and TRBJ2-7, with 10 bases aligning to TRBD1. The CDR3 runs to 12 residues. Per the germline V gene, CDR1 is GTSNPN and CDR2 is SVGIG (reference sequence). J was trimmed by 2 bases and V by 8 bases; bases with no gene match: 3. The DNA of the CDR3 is TGTGCCGGGACAGGGGTTGCCTACGAGCAGTACTTC. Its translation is CAGTGVAYEQYF.

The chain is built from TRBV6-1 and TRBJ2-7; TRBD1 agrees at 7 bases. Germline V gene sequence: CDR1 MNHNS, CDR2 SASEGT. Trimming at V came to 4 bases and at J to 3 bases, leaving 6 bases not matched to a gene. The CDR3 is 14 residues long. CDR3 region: CASSARDSRYEQYF. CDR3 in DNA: TGTGCCAGCAGTGCCAGGGACAGCCGCTACGAGCAGTACTTC.

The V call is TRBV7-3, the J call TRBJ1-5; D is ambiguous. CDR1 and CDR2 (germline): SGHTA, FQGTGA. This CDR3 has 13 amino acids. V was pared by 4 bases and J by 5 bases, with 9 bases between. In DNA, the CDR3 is TGTGCCAGCAGCTCCCACTTAGATCAGCCCCAGCATTTT. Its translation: CASSSHLDQPQHF. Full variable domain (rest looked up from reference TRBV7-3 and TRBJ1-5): GAGVSQTPSNKVTEKGKYVELRCDPISGHTALYWYRQSLGQGPEFLIYFQGTGAADDSGLPNDRFFAVRPEGSVSTLKIQRTERGDSAVYLCASSSHLDQPQHFGDGTRLSIL.

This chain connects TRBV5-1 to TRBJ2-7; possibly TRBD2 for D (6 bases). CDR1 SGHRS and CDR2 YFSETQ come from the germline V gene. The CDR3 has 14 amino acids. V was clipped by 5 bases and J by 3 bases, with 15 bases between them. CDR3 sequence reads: CASSSGLRLYEQYF. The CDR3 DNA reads TGCGCCAGCAGTTCGGGACTGAGACTCTACGAGCAGTACTTC.

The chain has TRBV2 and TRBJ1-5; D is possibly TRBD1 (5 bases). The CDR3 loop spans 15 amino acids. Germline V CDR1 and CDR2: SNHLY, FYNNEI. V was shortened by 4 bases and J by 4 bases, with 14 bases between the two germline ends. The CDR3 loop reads CASSGRDGMNQPQHF. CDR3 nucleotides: TGTGCCAGCAGTGGTCGGGACGGAATGAATCAGCCCCAGCATTTT.

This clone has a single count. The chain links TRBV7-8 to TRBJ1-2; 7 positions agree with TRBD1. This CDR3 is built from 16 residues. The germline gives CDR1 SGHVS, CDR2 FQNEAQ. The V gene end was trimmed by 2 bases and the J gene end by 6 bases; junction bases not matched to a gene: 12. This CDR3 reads CASSLRPGQKVDGYTF. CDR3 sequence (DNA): TGTGCCAGCAGCTTACGACCGGGACAGAAAGTAGATGGCTACACCTTC.

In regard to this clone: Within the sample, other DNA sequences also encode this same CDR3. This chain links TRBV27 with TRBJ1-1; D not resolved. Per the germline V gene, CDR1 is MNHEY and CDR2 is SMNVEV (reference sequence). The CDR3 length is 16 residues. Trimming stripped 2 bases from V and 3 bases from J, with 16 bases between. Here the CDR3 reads CASSLVRTIGDTEAFF. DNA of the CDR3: TGTGCCAGCAGTTTAGTCAGGACTATAGGAGACACTGAAGCTTTCTTT.

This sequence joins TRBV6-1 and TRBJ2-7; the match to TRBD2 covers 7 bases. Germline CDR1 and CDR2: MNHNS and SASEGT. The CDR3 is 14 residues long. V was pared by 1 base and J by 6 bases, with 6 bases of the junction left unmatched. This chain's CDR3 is CASSEVGGRGEQYF. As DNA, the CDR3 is TGTGCCAGCAGTGAAGTGGGAGGGAGAGGCGAGCAGTACTTC.

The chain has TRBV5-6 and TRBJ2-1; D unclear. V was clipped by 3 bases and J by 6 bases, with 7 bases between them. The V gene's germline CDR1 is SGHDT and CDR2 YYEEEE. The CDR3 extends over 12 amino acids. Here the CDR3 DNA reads TGTGCCAGCAGCTCGAGCCGCAATGAGCAGTTCTTC. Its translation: CASSSSRNEQFF.

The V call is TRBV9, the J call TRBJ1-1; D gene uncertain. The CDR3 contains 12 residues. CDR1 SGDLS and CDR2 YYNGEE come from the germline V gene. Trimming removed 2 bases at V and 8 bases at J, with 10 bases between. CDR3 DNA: TGTGCCAGCAGCGTGGACGGGTTAGAAGCTTTCTTT. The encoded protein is CASSVDGLEAFF.

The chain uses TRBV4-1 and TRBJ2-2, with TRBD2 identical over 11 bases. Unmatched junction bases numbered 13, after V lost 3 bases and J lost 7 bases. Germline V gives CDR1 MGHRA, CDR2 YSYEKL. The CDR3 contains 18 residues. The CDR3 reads CASSQGGLAGGFGGELFF. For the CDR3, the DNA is TGCGCCAGCAGCCAGGGGGGTTTAGCGGGAGGGTTTGGCGGGGAGCTGTTTTTT.

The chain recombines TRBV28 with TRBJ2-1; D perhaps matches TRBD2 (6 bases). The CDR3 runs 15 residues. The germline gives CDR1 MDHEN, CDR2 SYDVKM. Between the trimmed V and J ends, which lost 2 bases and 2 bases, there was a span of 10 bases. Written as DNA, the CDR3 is TGTGCCAGCAGTTTAATAGCGGAGGCCTACAATGAGCAGTTCTTC. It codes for CASSLIAEAYNEQFF.

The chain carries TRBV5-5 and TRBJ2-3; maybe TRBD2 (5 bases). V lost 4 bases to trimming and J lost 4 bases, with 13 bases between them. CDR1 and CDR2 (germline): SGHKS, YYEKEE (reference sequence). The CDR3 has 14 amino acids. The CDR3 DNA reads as TGTGCCAGCAGCCTTATAATGGAGGCAGATACGCAGTATTTT. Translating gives CASSLIMEADTQYF.

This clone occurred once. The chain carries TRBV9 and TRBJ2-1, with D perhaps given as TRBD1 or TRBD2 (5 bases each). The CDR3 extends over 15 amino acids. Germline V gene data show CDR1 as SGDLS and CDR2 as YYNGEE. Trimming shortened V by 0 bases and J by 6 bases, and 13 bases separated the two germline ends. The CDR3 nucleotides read TGTGCCAGCAGCGTAGGTAGGGACCCACGCAATGAGCAGTTCTTC. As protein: CASSVGRDPRNEQFF.

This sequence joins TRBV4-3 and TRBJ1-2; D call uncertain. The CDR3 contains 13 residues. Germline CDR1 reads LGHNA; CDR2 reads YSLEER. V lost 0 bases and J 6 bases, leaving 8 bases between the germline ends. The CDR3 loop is CASSQEVRDGYTF. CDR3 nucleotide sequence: TGCGCCAGCAGCCAAGAGGTGCGCGATGGCTACACCTTC.

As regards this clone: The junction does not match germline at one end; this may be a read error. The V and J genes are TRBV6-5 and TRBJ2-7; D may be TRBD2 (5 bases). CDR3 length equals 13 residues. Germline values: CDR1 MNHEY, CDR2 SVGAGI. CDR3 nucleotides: TGTGCCAGCAATTACCGGGATTCCCTCGAGCAGTACTTC. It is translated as CASNYRDSLEQYF.

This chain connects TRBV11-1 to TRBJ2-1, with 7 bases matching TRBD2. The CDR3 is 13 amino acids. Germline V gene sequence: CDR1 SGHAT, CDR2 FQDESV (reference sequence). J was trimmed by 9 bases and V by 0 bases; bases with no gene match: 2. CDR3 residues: CASSLATGGEQFF. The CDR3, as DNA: TGTGCCAGCAGCTTAGCAACGGGGGGTGAGCAGTTCTTC.

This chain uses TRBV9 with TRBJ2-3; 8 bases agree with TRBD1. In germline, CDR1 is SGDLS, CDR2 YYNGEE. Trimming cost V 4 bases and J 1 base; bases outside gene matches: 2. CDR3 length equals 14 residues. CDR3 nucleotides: TGTGCCAGCAGCCCGGGACAGGGCACAGATACGCAGTATTTT. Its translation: CASSPGQGTDTQYF. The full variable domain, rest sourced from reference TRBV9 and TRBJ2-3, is DSGVTQTPKHLITATGQRVTLRCSPRSGDLSVYWYQQSLDQGLQFLIQYYNGEERAKGNILERFSAQQFPDLHSELNLSSLELGDSALYFCASSPGQGTDTQYFGPGTRLTVL.